This TCR beta chain was obtained from a study of shared clonotypes between healthy human individuals. Study-wide background: The composition of the donors was a couple of women and a few men aged 18 to 49.

Cells designated naive CD8 were CD45RO-negative and were positively selected for CCR7, with terminally differentiated effector memory CD45RA+ cells excluded. Researchers divided each subset's genomic DNA evenly across several immunoSEQ plates. The protocol was immunoSEQ multiplex PCR, while the TCRdb copy is restricted to in-frame clones and leaves out a portion. This table holds about 2,100,000 clones, about 93% found once. This CDR3 contains 14 residues. V was cut by 0 bases and J by 2 bases, with 9 bases left in between. In germline, CDR1 is SQVTM, CDR2 ANQGSEA. The sequenced sample consisted of naive CD8+ T cells from PBMCs. The receptor was isolated from a man younger than 35 in good health. Some clones in this sample may be carry-over from other donors' samples. The chain links TRBV29-1 to TRBJ2-3, with D uncertain. CDR3 DNA sequence: TGCAGCGTTGAAGATCTGGACCACACAGATACGCAGTATTTT. It specifies CSVEDLDHTDTQYF.